This TCR beta chain was observed in a study of T cell responses to AZD1222 COVID-19 vaccine. Study outcomes and limitations: Just six AZD1222 recipients tested seropositive at baseline. White British donors predominated, females outnumbered males, and clonal diversity was possibly underestimated. Breadth and depth of Spike-specific TCRs rose after two AZD1222 doses.

Concerning this clone: Its matching antigen is unknown.

This table comes from immunoSEQ multiplex PCR, and its TCRdb copy is limited to in-frame clones, with some not included. The sample has some 81,000 clones, 90% to 95% seen once. This specimen was peripheral blood, taken 28 days after the second AZD1222 dose. The source of this sequence is an adult who received the AZD1222 COVID-19 vaccine.

The CDR3 protein is CASSPTRGSGGAHTGELFF. CDR3 nucleotides: TGTGCCAGCAGCCCTACACGAGGGAGCGGGGGGGCCCACACCGGGGAGCTGTTTTTT. The chain carries TRBV7-6 and TRBJ2-2; 10 bases are a match to TRBD2. J was trimmed by 3 bases and V by 5 bases; bases with no gene match: 15. Germline V gene sequence: CDR1 SGHVS, CDR2 FNYEAQ. CDR3 length: 19 amino acids.